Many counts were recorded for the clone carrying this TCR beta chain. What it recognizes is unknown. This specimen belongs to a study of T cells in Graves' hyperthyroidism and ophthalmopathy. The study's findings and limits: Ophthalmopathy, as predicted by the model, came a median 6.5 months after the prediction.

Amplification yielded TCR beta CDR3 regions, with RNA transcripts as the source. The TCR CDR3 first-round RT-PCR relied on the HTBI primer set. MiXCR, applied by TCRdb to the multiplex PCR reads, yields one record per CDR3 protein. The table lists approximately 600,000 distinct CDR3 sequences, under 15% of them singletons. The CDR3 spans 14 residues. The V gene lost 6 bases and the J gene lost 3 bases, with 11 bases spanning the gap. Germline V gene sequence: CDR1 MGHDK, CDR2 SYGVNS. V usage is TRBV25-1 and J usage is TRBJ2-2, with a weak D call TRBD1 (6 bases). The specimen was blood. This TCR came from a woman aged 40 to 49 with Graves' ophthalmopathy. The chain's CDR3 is CASRRDKYTGELFF. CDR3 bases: TGTGCCAGCAGACGGGACAAATACACCGGGGAGCTGTTTTTT.